This passage covers 18 T cell receptor beta chains from one sample sequenced in a study of identical twins. A single record per CDR3 protein comes from TCRdb applying MiXCR to the 5' RACE reads. This sample has roughly 770,000 distinct CDR3 sequences, with 15% to 20% found just once. These records were also assigned to another study, of T cells expressing NK-cell markers.

Input material: PBMCs. These receptor sequences come from a woman between 18 and 30 years old in good health.

V gene TRBV10-3 combines with J gene TRBJ2-1; D is ambiguous. The CDR3 length is 14 residues. Trimming shortened V by 7 bases and J by 0 bases, and 10 bases separated the two germline ends. Germline V gene sequence: CDR1 ENHRY, CDR2 SYGVKD. The CDR3 bases are TGTGCCATCAAGGCAGAGGCCTCCTACAATGAGCAGTTCTTC. Its protein is CAIKAEASYNEQFF.

The sample holds a few counts of this clonotype. This chain connects TRBV10-3 to TRBJ1-6, with D perhaps matching TRBD1 (5 bases). Looked up from germline, CDR1 is ENHRY and CDR2 is SYGVKD. The CDR3 covers 13 residues. The V end was cut by 7 bases, the J end by 8 bases, with 12 bases between. As DNA, the CDR3 is TGTGCCATCAAACCGGGACTGGATTCACCCCTCCACTTT. Its translation is CAIKPGLDSPLHF.

This clonotype was detected only a few times. The rearrangement uses TRBV7-2 and TRBJ2-1, with a possible D match to TRBD2 (6 bases). The germline V gene has CDR1 SGHTA and CDR2 FQGNSA. V was clipped by 4 bases and J by 4 bases, with 14 bases between them. The CDR3 covers 15 residues. For the CDR3, the DNA is TGTGCCAGCAGCTCACAAGTCGGGGGTTACAATGAGCAGTTCTTC. Translating gives CASSSQVGGYNEQFF.

This clonotype was detected a few times. The chain combines TRBV20-1 with TRBJ2-1, with D possibly matching TRBD2 (6 bases). The CDR3 is 15 residues long. Trimming took 5 bases from V and 6 from J, leaving 20 bases between them. CDR1 DFQATT and CDR2 SNEGSKA come from the germline V gene (reference sequence). The CDR3 spells CSALRDLPWANEQFF. For the CDR3, the DNA is TGCAGTGCTCTACGGGACTTACCTTGGGCCAATGAGCAGTTCTTC.

This clonotype has only a few counts. DNA for the CDR3: TGCAGTGTCGCGACTAGCGGGGGACCGAATACGCAGTATTTT. Protein product: CSVATSGGPNTQYF. The chain links TRBV20-1 to TRBJ2-3; 12 positions match TRBD2. Germline CDR1 is DFQATT and CDR2 is SNEGSKA (reference sequence). The CDR3 sequence is 14 residues long. The V and J ends lost 7 bases and 7 bases, in that order; junction bases with no gene match: 9.

The chain joins TRBV25-1 to TRBJ2-2; D gene ambiguous. V was pared by 6 bases and J by 7 bases, with 12 bases between. CDR1 MGHDK and CDR2 SYGVNS come from the germline V gene. The CDR3 totals 13 residues. CDR3 sequence reads: CASSTYMGGELFF. CDR3 nucleotides: TGTGCCAGCAGCACCTATATGGGCGGGGAGCTGTTTTTT.

This clonotype came up a few times. The chain joins TRBV18 to TRBJ1-5, with no clear D. The CDR3 totals 15 residues. V was shortened by 2 bases and J by 6 bases, with 14 bases between the two germline ends. CDR1 and CDR2 (germline): KGHSH, LQKENI. In DNA form, the CDR3 reads TGTGCCAGCTCACCAAGGAGATCTCTAATTCAGCCCCAGCATTTT. Translating gives CASSPRRSLIQPQHF.

This clonotype was seen only once. The chain recombines TRBV10-2 with TRBJ2-1; tentatively, D is TRBD2 (6 bases). The germline CDR1 and CDR2 sequences are WSHSY and SAAADI. V lost 8 bases and J lost 0, with 11 bases in between. The CDR3 is 14 residues long. This chain's CDR3 is CASEMGGSYNEQFF. The CDR3 DNA sequence: TGCGCCAGCGAAATGGGGGGCTCCTACAATGAGCAGTTCTTC.

This clonotype was seen a handful of times. The chain couples TRBV11-2 to TRBJ2-1; 8 nucleotides agree with TRBD2. CDR1 SGHAT and CDR2 FQNNGV come from the germline V gene. This CDR3 is 17 amino acids long. The V segment lost 7 bases and the J segment 2 bases; nucleotides outside the gene matches: 13. This CDR3 reads CASKSGGLSSAYNEQFF. For the CDR3, the DNA is TGTGCCAGCAAAAGCGGGGGCCTGTCGAGCGCCTACAATGAGCAGTTCTTC.

The rearrangement uses TRBV6-5 and TRBJ1-3; TRBD1 matches 8 bases. The trim removed 2 bases at V and 10 bases at J, leaving 4 bases unmatched. CDR1 is MNHEY and CDR2 is SVGAGI in the germline V gene. CDR3 size: 13 residues. CDR3 nucleotides: TGTGCCAGCAGTTACAGGCAGGGGGCGACCATATATTTT. Protein: CASSYRQGATIYF.

This chain uses TRBV12-3 or TRBV12-4 with TRBJ2-7; 10 positions agree with TRBD2. The V and J ends lost 3 bases and 3 bases, in that order; junction bases with no gene match: 5. The CDR3 sequence is 15 residues long. The CDR3 sequence is CASSFDSGRIYEQYF. The CDR3 coding sequence is TGTGCCAGCAGTTTTGATAGCGGGAGGATCTACGAGCAGTACTTC.

J is TRBJ1-2 and V is TRBV5-1, with a tentative D call TRBD1 (5 bases). Trimming pared 2 bases from V and 8 bases from J, leaving 10 bases between. The CDR3 has 12 amino acids. Germline-derived CDR1 and CDR2 are SGHRS and YFSETQ. The chain's CDR3 is CASSLEGEGYTF. CDR3 nucleotide sequence: TGCGCCAGCAGCTTAGAAGGGGAAGGCTACACCTTC.

Comment on this clonotype: This may arise from a read error, as a much more abundant clone is one base away. The chain has TRBV5-1 and TRBJ2-7; 8 bases match TRBD1. CDR3 length equals 15 residues. Germline V CDR1 and CDR2: SGHRS, YFSETQ. V lost 0 bases and J lost 5; bases outside the gene matches: 7. In nucleotides, the CDR3 is TGCGCCAGCAGCTTGGCCTCAGGGGGCTTCGACGAGCAGTACTTC. Translating it yields CASSLASGGFDEQYF.

The sample holds a few counts of this clonotype. V gene TRBV7-9 combines with J gene TRBJ2-1, with 7 bases matching TRBD2. V shed 5 bases and J 8 bases; nucleotides not matched to a gene: 12. CDR1 is SEHNR, CDR2 FQNEAQ, per germline (reference sequence). The CDR3 is made up of 15 amino acids. The CDR3 DNA reads TGTGCCAGCAGCCGTACCGGGACTATGAGAGATGAGCAGTTCTTC. Amino acid sequence: CASSRTGTMRDEQFF.

The chain has TRBV20-1 and TRBJ2-7; 10 nucleotides match TRBD2. The germline CDR1 and CDR2 sequences are DFQATT and SNEGSKA (reference sequence). Unmatched junction bases numbered 24, after V lost 1 base and J lost 3 bases. The CDR3 loop spans 21 amino acids. The DNA for the CDR3 is TGCAGTGCTAGAGGACTCCCCCGACTAGCGGGCCTAAATCCCACTTACTACGAGCAGTACTTC. Protein: CSARGLPRLAGLNPTYYEQYF.

This clonotype appeared a few times. The rearrangement links TRBV6-5 to TRBJ2-3, with D possibly matching TRBD2 (6 bases). The CDR3 totals 16 residues. CDR1 and CDR2 (germline): MNHEY, SVGAGI. V dropped 2 bases and J dropped 5 bases, with 17 bases sitting between them. CDR3 sequence: CASSYKAGTFGDTQYF. In DNA, the CDR3 is TGTGCCAGCAGTTACAAGGCGGGGACGTTTGGAGATACGCAGTATTTT.

The J gene is TRBJ1-1, the V gene TRBV5-1; D gene ambiguous. Germline V CDR1 and CDR2: SGHRS, YFSETQ. Trimming removed 0 bases from V and 3 bases from J, with 9 bases in between. The CDR3 covers 14 residues. CDR3 sequence (DNA): TGCGCCAGCAGCTTGGAGGGCCGCTACACTGAAGCTTTCTTT. It yields the protein CASSLEGRYTEAFF.

The chain uses TRBV3-1 and TRBJ1-1, with unresolved D. V lost 0 bases, J lost 1 base, and 6 bases lay in between. The CDR3 loop spans 14 amino acids. Germline CDR1 reads LGHDT; CDR2 reads YNNKEL (reference sequence). The DNA of the CDR3 is TGTGCCAGCAGCCAAGAACAGAAGAACACTGAAGCTTTCTTT. Protein: CASSQEQKNTEAFF. The full variable domain, its missing parts supplied by reference TRBV3-1 and TRBJ1-1, is DTAVSQTPKYLVTQMGNDKSIKCEQNLGHDTMYWYKQDSKKFLKIMFSYNNKELIINETVPNRFSPKSPDKAHLNLHINSLELGDSAVYFCASSQEQKNTEAFFGQGTRLTVV.